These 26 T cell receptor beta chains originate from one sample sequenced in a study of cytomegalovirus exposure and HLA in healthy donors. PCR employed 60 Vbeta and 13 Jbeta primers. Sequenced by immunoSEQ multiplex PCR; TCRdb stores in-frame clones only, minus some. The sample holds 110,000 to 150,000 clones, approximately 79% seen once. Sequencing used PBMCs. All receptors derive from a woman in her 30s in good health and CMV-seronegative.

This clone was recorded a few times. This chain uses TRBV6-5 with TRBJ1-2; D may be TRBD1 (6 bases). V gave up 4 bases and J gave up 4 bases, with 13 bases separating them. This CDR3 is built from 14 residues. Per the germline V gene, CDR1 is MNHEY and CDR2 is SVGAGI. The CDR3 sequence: CASSSPDRFYGYTF. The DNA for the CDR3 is TGTGCCAGCAGTTCCCCGGACAGATTCTATGGCTACACCTTC.

The CDR3 protein is CASSLTGGHTEAFF. The DNA for the CDR3 is TGTGCCAGCAGCTTGACAGGGGGCCACACTGAAGCTTTCTTT. The chain uses TRBV7-9 and TRBJ1-1; 10 bases map to TRBD1. The germline CDR1 and CDR2 sequences are SEHNR and FQNEAQ (reference sequence). The junction had 1 base not matched to a gene; V was cut back by 3 bases and J by 3 bases. The CDR3 is 14 residues long.

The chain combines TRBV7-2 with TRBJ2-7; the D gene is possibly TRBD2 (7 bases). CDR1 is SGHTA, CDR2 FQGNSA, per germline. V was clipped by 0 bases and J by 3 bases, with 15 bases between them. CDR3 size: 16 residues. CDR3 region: CASSLASQGGNYEQYF. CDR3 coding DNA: TGTGCCAGCAGCTTAGCATCACAGGGAGGGAACTACGAGCAGTACTTC. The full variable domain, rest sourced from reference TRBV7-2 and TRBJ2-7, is GAGVSQSPSNKVTEKGKDVELRCDPISGHTALYWYRQSLGQGLEFLIYFQGNSAPDKSGLPSDRFSAERTGGSVSTLTIQRTQQEDSAVYLCASSLASQGGNYEQYFGPGTRLTVT.

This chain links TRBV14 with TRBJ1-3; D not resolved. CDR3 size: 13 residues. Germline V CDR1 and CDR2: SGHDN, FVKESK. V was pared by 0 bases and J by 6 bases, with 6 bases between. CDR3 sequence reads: CASSQDLVNTIYF. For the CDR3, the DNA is TGTGCCAGCAGCCAAGATTTAGTAAACACCATATATTTT. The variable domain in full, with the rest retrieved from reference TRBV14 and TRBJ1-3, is EAGVTQFPSHSVIEKGQTVTLRCDPISGHDNLYWYRRVMGKEIKFLLHFVKESKQDESGMPNNRFLAERTGGTYSTLKVQPAELEDSGVYFCASSQDLVNTIYFGEGSWLTVV.

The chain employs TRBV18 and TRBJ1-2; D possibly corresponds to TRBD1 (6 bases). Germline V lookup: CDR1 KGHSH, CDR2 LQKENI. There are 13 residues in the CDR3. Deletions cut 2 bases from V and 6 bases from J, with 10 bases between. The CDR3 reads CASSPTGSDGYTF. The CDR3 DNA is TGTGCCAGCTCACCAACAGGGTCGGATGGCTACACCTTC.

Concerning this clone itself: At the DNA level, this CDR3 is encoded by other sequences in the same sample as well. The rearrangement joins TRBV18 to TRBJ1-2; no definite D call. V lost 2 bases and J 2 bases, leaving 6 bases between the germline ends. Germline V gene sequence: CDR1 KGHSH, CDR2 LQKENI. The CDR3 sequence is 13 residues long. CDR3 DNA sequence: TGTGCCAGCTCACCAGGGCAGAACTATGGCTACACCTTC. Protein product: CASSPGQNYGYTF.

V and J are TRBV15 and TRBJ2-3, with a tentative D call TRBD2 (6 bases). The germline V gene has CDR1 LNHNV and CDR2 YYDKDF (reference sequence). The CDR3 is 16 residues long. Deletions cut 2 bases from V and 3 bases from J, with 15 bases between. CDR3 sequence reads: CATSRFSGVRTDTQYF. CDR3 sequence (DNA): TGTGCCACCAGCAGATTCTCGGGGGTGAGAACAGATACGCAGTATTTT.

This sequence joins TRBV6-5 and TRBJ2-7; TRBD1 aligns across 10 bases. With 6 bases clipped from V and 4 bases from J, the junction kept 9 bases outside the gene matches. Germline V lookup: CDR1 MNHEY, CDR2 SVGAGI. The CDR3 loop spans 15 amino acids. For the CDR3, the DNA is TGTGCCAGCAGGGTCGGGACAGGGGTCTCATACGAGCAGTACTTC. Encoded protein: CASRVGTGVSYEQYF.

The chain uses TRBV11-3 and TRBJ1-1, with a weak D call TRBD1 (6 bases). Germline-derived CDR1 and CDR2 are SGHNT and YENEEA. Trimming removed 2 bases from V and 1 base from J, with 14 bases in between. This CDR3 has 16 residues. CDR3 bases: TGTGCCAGCAGCTTAACCGTTACAGGGTCGAACACTGAAGCTTTCTTT. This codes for CASSLTVTGSNTEAFF.

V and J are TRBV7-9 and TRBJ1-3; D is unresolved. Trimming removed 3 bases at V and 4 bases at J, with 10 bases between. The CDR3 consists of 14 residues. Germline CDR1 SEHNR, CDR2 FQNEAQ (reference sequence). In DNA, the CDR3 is TGTGCCAGCAGCTTCGGGAGTCAGGGAAACACCATATATTTT. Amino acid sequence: CASSFGSQGNTIYF.

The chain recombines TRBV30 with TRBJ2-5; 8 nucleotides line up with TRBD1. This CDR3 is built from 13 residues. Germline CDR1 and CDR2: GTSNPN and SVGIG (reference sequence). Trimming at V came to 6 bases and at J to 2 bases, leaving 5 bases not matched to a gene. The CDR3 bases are TGTGCCTGTACGCGGGACAGGCAAGAGACCCAGTACTTC. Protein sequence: CACTRDRQETQYF. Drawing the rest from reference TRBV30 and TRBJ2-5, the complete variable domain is SQTIHQWPATLVQPVGSPLSLECTVEGTSNPNLYWYRQAAGRGLQLLFYSVGIGQISSEVPQNLSASRPQDRQFILSSKKLLLSDSGFYLCACTRDRQETQYFGPGTRLLVL.

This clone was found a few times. The CDR3 protein is CARRTVYEQYF. The CDR3 DNA reads TGCGCCAGGCGGACAGTCTACGAGCAGTACTTC. The genes are TRBV10-1 and TRBJ2-7; D may be TRBD1 (6 bases). Germline assignment: CDR1 WNHNN and CDR2 SYGVQD (reference sequence). With 9 bases removed from V and 3 bases from J, the gap between germline ends came to 9 bases. The CDR3 covers 11 residues.

The CDR3 spells CAWSTGQGSNYGYTF. CDR3 sequence (DNA): TGTGCCTGGAGTACGGGACAGGGATCCAACTATGGCTACACCTTC. This sequence joins TRBV30 and TRBJ1-2; 9 bases align to TRBD1. Per germline, CDR1 GTSNPN and CDR2 SVGIG (reference sequence). Trimming removed 2 bases from V and 2 bases from J; junction bases left unmatched: 6. The CDR3 runs 15 residues.

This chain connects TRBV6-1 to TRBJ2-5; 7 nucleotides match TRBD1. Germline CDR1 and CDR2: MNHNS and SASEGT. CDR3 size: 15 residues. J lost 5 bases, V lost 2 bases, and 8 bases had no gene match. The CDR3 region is CASSEQGDSRETQYF. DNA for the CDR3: TGTGCCAGCAGTGAACAAGGGGACAGCAGGGAGACCCAGTACTTC.

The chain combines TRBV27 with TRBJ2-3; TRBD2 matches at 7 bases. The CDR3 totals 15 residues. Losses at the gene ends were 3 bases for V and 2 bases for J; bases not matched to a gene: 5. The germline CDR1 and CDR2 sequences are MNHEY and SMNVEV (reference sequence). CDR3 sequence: CASSFGRSTTDTQYF. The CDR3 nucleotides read TGTGCCAGCAGTTTCGGGAGGTCGACCACAGATACGCAGTATTTT.

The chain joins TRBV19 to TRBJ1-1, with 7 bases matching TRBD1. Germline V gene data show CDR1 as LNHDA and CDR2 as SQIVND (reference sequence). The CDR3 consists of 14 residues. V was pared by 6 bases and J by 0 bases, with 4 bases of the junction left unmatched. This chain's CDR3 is CASSPTGMNTEAFF. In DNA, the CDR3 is TGTGCCAGTAGCCCGACAGGGATGAACACTGAAGCTTTCTTT.

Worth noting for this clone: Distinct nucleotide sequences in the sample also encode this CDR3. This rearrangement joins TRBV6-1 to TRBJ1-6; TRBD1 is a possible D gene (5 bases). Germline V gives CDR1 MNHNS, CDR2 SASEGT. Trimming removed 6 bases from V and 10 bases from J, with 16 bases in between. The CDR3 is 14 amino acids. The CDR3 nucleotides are TGTGCCAGCAGGCCCGACAGTCCGGCCTCACCCCTCCACTTT. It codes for CASRPDSPASPLHF.

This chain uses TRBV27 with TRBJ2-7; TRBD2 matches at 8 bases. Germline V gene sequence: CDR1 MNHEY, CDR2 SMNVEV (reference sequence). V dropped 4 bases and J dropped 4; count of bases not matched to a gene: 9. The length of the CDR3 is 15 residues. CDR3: CASSSKSGGAYEQYF. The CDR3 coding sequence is TGTGCCAGCAGTTCTAAGAGCGGGGGAGCATACGAGCAGTACTTC.

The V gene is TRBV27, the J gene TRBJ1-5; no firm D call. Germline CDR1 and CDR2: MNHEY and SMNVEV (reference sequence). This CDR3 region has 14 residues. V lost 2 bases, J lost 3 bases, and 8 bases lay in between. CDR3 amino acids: CASSLPGINQPQHF. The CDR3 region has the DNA TGTGCCAGCAGTTTACCAGGAATCAATCAGCCCCAGCATTTT.

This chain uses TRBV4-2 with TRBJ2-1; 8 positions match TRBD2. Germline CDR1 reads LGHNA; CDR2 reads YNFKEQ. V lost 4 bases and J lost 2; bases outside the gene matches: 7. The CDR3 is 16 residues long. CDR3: CASSLGAGAAYNEQFF. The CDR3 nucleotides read TGTGCCAGCAGCCTCGGAGCGGGGGCCGCCTACAATGAGCAGTTCTTC.

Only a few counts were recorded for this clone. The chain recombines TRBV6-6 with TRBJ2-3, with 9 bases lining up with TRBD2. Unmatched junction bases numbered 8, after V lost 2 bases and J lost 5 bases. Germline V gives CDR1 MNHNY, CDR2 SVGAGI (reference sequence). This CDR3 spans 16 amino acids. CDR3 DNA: TGTGCCAGCAGTTACGTGGCGGGGGGGATTGAAGATACGCAGTATTTT. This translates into CASSYVAGGIEDTQYF.

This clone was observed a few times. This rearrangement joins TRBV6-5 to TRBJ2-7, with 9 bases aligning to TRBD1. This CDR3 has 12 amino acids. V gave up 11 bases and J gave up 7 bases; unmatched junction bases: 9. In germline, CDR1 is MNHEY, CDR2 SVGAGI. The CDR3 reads CAVSQGASEQYF. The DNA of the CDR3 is TGTGCCGTCTCACAGGGGGCGTCGGAGCAGTACTTC.

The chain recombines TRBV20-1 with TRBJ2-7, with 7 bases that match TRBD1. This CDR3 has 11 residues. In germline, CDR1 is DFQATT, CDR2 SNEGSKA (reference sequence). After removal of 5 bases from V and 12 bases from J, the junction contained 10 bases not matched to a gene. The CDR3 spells CSALDREVLYF. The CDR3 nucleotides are TGCAGTGCTCTAGACAGGGAAGTTCTGTACTTC.

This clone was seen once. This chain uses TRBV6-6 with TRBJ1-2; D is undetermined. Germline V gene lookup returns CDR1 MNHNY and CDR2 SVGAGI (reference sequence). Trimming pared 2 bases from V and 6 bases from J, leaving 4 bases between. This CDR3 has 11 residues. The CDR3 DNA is TGTGCCAGCAGTTACGTAAATGGCTACACCTTC. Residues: CASSYVNGYTF.

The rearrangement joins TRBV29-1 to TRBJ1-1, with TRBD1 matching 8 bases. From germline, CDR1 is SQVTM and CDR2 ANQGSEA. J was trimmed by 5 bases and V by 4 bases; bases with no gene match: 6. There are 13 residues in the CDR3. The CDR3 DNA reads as TGCAGCGTTGGCAGGGGGCAGGGAACTGAAGCTTTCTTT. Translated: CSVGRGQGTEAFF.

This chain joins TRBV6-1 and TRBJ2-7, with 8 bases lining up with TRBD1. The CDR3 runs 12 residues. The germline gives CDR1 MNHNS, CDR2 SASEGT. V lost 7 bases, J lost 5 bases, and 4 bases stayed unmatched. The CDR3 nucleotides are TGTGCCAGCAAGGACAGGGTGCACGAGCAGTACTTC. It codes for CASKDRVHEQYF.